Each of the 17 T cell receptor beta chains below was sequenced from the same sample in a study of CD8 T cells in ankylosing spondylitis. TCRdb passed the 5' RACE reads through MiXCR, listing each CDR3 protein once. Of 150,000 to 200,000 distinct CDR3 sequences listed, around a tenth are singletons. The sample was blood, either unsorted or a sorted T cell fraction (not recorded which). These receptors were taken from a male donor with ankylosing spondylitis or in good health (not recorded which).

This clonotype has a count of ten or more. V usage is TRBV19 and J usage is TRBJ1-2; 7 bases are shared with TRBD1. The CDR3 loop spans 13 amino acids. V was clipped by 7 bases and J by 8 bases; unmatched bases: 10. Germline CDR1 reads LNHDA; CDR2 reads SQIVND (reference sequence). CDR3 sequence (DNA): TGTGCCAGTAAGACAGGGATGTTCCAAGGCTACACCTTC. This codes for CASKTGMFQGYTF.

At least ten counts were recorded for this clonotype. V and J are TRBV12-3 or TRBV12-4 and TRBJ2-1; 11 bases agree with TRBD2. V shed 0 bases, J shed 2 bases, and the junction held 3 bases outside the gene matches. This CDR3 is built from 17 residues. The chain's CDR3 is CASSLALAGGTYNEQFF. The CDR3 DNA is TGTGCCAGCAGTTTAGCGCTAGCGGGAGGTACCTACAATGAGCAGTTCTTC.

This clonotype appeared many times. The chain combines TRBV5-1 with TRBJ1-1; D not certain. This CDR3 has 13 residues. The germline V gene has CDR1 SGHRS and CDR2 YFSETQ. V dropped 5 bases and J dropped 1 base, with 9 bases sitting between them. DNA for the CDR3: TGCGCCAGCAGACCCGTAACGAACACTGAAGCTTTCTTT. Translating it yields CASRPVTNTEAFF.

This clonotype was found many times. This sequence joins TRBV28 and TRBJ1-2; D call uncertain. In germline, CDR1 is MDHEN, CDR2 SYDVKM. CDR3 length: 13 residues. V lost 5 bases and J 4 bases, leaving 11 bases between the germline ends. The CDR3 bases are TGTGCCAGCAGTCCTCGGGCAAGCTATGGCTACACCTTC. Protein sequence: CASSPRASYGYTF.

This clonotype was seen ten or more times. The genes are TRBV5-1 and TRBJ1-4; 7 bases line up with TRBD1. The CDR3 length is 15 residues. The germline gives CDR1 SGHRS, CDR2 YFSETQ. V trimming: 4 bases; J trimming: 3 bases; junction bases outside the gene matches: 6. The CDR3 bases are TGCGCCAGCAGCGTACGACAGGGAGCTAATGAAAAACTGTTTTTT. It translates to CASSVRQGANEKLFF.

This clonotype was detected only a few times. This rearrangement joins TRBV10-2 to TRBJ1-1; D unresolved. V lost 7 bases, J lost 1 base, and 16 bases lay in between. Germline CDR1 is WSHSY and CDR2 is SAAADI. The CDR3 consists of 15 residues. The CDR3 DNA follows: TGCGCCAGCACCGGGAAGGGCACCGAGAACACTGAAGCTTTCTTT. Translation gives CASTGKGTENTEAFF.

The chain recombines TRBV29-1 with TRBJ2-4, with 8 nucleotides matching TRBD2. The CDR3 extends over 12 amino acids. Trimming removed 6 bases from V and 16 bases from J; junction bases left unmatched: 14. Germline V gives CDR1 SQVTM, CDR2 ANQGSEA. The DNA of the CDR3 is TGCAGCGTGCTCCAAGCGCCTAGCGGGCTTTACTTC. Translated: CSVLQAPSGLYF.

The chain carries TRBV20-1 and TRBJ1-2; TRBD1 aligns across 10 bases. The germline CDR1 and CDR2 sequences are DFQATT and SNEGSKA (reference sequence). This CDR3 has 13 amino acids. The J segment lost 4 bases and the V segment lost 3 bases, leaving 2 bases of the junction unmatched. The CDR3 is CSASRTGGYGYTF. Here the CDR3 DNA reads TGCAGTGCTAGCCGGACAGGGGGCTATGGCTACACCTTC.

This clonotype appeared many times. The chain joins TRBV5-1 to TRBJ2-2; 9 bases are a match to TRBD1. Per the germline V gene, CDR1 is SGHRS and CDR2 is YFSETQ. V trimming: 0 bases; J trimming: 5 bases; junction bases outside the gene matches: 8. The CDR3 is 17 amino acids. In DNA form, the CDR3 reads TGCGCCAGCAGCTTGGCCCCGGGACAGGGATATACCGGGGAGCTGTTTTTT. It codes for CASSLAPGQGYTGELFF.

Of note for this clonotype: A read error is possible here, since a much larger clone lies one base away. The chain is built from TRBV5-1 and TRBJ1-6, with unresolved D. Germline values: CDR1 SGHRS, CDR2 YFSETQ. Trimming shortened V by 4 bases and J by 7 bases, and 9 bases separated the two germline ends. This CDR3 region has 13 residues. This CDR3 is CASSALQNSPLHF. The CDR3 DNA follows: TGCGCCAGCAGCGCCCTACAGAATTCACCCCTCCACTTT.

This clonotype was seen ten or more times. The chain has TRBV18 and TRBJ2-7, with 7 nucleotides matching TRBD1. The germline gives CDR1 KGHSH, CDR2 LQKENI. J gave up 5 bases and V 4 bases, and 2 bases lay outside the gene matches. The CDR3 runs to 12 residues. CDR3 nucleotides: TGTGCCAGCTCACGTACAGGGGACGAGCAGTACTTC. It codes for CASSRTGDEQYF.

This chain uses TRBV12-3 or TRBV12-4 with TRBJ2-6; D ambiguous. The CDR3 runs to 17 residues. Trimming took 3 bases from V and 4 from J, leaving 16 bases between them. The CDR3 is CASSLRQVDAGANVLTF. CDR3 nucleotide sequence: TGTGCCAGCAGTTTGCGCCAGGTCGATGCAGGGGCCAACGTCCTGACTTTC.

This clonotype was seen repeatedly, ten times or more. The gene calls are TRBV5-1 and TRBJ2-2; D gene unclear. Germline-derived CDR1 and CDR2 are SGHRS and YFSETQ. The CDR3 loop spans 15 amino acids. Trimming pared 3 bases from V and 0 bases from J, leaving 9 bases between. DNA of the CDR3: TGCGCCAGCAGCTCCCCCACTGCGAACACCGGGGAGCTGTTTTTT. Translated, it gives CASSSPTANTGELFF.

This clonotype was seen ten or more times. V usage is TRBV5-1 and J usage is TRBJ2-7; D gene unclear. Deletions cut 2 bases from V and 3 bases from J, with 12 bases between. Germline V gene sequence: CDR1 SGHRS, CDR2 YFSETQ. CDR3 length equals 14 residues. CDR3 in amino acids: CASSLTGPLYEQYF. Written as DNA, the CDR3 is TGCGCCAGCAGCTTAACTGGACCCCTCTACGAGCAGTACTTC.

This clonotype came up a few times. CDR3 coding DNA: TGCAGTGCTAGTTACCGGGACTACTGGGGCGAGCAGTACTTC. It is translated as CSASYRDYWGEQYF. The chain combines TRBV20-1 with TRBJ2-7, with 7 positions matching TRBD2. In germline, CDR1 is DFQATT, CDR2 SNEGSKA (reference sequence). The CDR3 consists of 14 residues. V trimming: 3 bases; J trimming: 6 bases; junction bases outside the gene matches: 11.

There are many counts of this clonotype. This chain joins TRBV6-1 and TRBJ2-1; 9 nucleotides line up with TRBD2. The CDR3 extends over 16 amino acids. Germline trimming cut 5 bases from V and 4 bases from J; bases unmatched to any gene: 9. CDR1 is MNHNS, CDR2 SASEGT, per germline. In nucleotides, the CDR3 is TGTGCCAGCAGTCCGGTGGCTAGCGGGACATACAATGAGCAGTTCTTC. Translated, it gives CASSPVASGTYNEQFF.

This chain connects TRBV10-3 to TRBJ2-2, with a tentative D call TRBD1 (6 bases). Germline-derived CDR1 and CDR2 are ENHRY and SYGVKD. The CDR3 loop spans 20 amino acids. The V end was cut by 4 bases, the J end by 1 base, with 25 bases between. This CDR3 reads CAISGAPLPGGVVNTGELFF. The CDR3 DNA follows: TGTGCCATCAGTGGGGCCCCCCTCCCTGGGGGCGTAGTGAACACCGGGGAGCTGTTTTTT.